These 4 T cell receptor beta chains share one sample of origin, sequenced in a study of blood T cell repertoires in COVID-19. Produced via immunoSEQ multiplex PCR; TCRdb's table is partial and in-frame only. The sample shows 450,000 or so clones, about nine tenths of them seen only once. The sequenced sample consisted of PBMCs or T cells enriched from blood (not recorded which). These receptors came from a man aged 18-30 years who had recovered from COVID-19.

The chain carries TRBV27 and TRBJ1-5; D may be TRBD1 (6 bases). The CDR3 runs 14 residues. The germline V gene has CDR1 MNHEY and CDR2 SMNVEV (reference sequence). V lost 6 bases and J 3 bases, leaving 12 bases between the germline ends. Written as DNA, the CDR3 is TGTGCCAGCAGCCCAAACAGGGACAATCAGCCCCAGCATTTT. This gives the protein CASSPNRDNQPQHF.

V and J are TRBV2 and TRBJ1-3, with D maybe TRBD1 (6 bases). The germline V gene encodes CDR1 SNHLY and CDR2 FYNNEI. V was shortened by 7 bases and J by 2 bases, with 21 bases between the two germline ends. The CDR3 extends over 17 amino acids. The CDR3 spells CASTRDRSATAGNTIYF. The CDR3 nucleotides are TGTGCCAGCACCCGAGACAGGTCGGCCACTGCTGGAAACACCATATATTTT.

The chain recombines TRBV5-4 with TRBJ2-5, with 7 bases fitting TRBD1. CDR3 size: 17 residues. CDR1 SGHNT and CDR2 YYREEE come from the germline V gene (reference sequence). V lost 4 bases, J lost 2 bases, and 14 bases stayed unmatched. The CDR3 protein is CASSAAGRQGRQETQYF. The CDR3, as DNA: TGTGCCAGCAGCGCGGCGGGCCGACAGGGCCGTCAAGAGACCCAGTACTTC.

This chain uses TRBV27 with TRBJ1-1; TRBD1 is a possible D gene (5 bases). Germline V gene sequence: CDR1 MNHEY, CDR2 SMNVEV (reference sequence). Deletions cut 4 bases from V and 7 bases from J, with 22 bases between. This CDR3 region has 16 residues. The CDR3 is CASSSRRVGGSVEAFF. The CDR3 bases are TGTGCCAGCAGTTCCCGAAGAGTGGGGGGTAGTGTTGAAGCTTTCTTT.